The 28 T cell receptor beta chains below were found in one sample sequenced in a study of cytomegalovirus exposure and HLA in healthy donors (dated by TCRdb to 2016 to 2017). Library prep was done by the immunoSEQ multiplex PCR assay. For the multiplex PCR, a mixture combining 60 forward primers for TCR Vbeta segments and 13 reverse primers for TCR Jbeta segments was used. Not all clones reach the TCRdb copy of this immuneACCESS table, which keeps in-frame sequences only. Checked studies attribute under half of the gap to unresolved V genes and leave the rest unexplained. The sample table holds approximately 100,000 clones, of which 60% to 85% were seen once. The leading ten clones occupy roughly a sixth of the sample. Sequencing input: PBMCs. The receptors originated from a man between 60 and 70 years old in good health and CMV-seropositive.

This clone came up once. CDR3 nucleotides: TGTGCCAGCTCACCACTTCACGGTCCCACCGGGGAGCTGTTTTTT. It yields the protein CASSPLHGPTGELFF. The J gene is TRBJ2-2, the V gene TRBV18; D gene uncertain. The germline gives CDR1 KGHSH, CDR2 LQKENI. CDR3 length: 15 residues. Trimming pared 1 base from V and 4 bases from J, leaving 10 bases between.

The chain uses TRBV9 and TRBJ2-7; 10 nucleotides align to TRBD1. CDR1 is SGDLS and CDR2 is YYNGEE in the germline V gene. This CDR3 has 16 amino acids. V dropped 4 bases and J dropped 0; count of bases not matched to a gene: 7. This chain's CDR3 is CASSPLGTGASYEQYF. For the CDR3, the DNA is TGTGCCAGCAGCCCACTAGGGACAGGGGCCTCCTACGAGCAGTACTTC.

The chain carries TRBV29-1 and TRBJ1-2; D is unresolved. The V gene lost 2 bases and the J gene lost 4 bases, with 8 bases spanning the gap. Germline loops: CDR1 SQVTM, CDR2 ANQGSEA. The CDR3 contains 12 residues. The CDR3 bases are TGCAGCGTTGAATCCAACGGCTATGGCTACACCTTC. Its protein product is CSVESNGYGYTF.

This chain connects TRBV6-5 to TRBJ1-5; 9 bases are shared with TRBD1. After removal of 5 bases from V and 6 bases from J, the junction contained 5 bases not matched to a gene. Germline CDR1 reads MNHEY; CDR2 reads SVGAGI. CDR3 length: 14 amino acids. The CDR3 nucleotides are TGTGCCAGCAGTGGGACAGGGTTTGTTCAGCCCCAGCATTTT. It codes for CASSGTGFVQPQHF.

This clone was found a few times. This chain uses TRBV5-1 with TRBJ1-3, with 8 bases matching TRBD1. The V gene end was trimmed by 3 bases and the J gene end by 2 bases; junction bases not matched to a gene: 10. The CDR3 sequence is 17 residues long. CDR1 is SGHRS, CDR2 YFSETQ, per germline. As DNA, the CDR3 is TGCGCCAGCAGCTCGCGAGGACAGGGCTCAGCTGGAAACACCATATATTTT. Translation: CASSSRGQGSAGNTIYF.

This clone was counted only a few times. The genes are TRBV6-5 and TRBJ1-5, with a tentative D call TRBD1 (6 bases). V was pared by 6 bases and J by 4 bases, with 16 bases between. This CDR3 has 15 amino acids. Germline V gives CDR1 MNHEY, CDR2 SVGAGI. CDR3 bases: TGTGCCAGCAGCCCTGCCGGACAGCTTAATCAGCCCCAGCATTTT. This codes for CASSPAGQLNQPQHF.

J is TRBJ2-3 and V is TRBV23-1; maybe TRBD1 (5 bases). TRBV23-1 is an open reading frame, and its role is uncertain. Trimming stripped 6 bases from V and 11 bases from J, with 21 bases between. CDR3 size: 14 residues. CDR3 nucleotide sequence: TGCGCCAGCAGCCCCGACAGCCTCACTAACGGGCAGTATTTT. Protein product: CASSPDSLTNGQYF.

The CDR3: CASSRVRLSGRGEETQYF. Written as DNA, the CDR3 is TGTGCCAGCTCACGGGTCCGCCTTAGCGGCCGGGGAGAAGAGACCCAGTACTTC. The genes are TRBV18 and TRBJ2-5, with TRBD2 as a possible D gene (6 bases). The ends were cut back, 4 bases at V and 3 bases at J, with 24 bases in the middle. The CDR3 is 18 amino acids. Looked up from germline, CDR1 is KGHSH and CDR2 is LQKENI.

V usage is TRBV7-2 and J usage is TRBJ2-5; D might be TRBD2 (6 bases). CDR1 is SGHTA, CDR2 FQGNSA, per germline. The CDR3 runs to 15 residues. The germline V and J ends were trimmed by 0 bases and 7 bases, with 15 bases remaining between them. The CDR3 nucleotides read TGTGCCAGCAGCTTAGCGTCTAGCGAGGGGTGGACCCAGTACTTC. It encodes CASSLASSEGWTQYF.

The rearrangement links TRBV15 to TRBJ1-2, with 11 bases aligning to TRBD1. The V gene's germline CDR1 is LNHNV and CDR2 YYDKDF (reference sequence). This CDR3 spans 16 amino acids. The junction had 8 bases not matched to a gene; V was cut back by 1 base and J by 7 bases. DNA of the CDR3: TGTGCCACCAGCAGAGCGGACAGGGGGCGATTAGGTGGCTACACCTTC. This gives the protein CATSRADRGRLGGYTF.

CDR3 region: CASSLAAGPSTDTQYF. As DNA, the CDR3 is TGTGCCAGCAGCTTAGCTGCGGGGCCTAGCACAGATACGCAGTATTTT. V is TRBV13 and J is TRBJ2-3; TRBD2 is a possible D gene (6 bases). V shed 1 base and J shed 0 bases, with 11 bases lying between them. CDR1 and CDR2 from the germline V gene are PRHDT and FYEKMQ (reference sequence). The CDR3 contains 16 residues.

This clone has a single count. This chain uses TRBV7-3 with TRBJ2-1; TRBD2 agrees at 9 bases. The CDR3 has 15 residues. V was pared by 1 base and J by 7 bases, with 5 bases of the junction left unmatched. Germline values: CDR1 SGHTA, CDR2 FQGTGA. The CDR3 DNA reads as TGTGCCAGCAGCTTAAAAGCGGGGGGTCCAAATGAGCAGTTCTTC. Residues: CASSLKAGGPNEQFF. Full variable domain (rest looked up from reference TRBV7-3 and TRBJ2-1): GAGVSQTPSNKVTEKGKYVELRCDPISGHTALYWYRQSLGQGPEFLIYFQGTGAADDSGLPNDRFFAVRPEGSVSTLKIQRTERGDSAVYLCASSLKAGGPNEQFFGPGTRLTVL.

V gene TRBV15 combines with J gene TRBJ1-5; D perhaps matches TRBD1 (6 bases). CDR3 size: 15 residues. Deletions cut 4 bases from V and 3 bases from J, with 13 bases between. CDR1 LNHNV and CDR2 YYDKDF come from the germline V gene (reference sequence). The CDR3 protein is CATSIHPGANQPQHF. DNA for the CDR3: TGTGCCACCAGCATACACCCAGGGGCCAATCAGCCCCAGCATTTT.

The CDR3 coding sequence is TGTGCCAGCAGTCCAGCCGGGACAATGAACACTGAAGCTTTCTTT. As protein: CASSPAGTMNTEAFF. The chain recombines TRBV28 with TRBJ1-1; D is possibly TRBD1 (6 bases). Trimming pared 5 bases from V and 0 bases from J, leaving 13 bases between. This CDR3 contains 15 residues. Germline V gene sequence: CDR1 MDHEN, CDR2 SYDVKM.

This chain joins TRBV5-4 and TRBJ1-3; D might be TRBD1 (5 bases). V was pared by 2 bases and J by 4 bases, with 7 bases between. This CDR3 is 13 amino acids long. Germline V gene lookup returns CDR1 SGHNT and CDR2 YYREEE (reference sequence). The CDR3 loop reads CASSFRAGNTIYF. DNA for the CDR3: TGTGCCAGCAGCTTCAGGGCCGGAAACACCATATATTTT.

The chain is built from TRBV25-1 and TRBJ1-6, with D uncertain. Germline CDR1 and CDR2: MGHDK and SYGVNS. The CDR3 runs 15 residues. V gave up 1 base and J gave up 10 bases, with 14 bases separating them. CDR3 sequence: CASSESTSGISPLHF. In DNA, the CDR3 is TGTGCCAGCAGTGAATCGACAAGCGGTATCTCACCCCTCCACTTT. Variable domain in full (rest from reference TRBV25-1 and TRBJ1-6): EADIYQTPRYLVIGTGKKITLECSQTMGHDKMYWYQQDPGMELHLIHYSYGVNSTEKGDLSSESTVSRIRTEHFPLTLESARPSHTSQYLCASSESTSGISPLHFGNGTRLTVT.

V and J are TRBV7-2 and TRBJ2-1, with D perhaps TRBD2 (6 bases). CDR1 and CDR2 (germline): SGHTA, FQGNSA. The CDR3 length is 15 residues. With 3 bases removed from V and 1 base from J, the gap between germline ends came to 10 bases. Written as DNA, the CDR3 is TGTGCCAGCAGCTTCGATGGACTATCCTACAATGAGCAGTTCTTC. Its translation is CASSFDGLSYNEQFF.

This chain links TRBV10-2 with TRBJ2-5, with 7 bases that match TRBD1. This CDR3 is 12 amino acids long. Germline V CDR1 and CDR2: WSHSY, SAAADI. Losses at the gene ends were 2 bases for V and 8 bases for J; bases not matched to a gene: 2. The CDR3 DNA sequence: TGCGCCAGCAGTGAGCCAGGGGGTACCCAGTACTTC. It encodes CASSEPGGTQYF.

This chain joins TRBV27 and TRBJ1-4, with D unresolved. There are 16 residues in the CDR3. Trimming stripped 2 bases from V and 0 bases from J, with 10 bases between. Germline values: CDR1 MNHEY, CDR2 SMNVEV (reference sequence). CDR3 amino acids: CASSLKMRATNEKLFF. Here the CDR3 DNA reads TGTGCCAGCAGTTTAAAGATGAGAGCAACTAATGAAAAACTGTTTTTT.

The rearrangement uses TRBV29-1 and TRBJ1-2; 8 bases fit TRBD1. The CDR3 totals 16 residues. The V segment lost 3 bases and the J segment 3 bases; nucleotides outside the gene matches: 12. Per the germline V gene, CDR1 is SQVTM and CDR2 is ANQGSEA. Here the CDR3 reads CSVEDRVRRRDYGYTF. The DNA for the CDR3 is TGCAGCGTTGAGGACAGGGTGAGGAGGAGAGACTATGGCTACACCTTC.

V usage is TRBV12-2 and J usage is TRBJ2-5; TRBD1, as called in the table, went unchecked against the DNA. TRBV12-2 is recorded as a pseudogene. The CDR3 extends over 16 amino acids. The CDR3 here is CASRSSKAGTEETQYF. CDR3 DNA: TGTGCAAGTCGATCTTCTAAGGCCGGGACAGAAGAGACCCAGTACTTC.

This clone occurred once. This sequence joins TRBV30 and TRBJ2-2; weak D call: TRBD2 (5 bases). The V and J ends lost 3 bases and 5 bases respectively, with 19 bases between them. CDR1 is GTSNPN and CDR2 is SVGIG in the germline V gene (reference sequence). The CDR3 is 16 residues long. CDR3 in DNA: TGTGCCTGGAGCGCCCTGGGCAGGCGAGGGACCGGGGAGCTGTTTTTT. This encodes CAWSALGRRGTGELFF.

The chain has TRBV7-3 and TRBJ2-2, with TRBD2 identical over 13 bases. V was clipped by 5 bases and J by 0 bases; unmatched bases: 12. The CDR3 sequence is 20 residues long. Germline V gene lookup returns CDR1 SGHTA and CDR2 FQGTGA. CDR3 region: CASSPHAWTSGGPNTGELFF. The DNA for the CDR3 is TGTGCCAGCAGCCCTCATGCATGGACTAGCGGGGGACCGAACACCGGGGAGCTGTTTTTT.

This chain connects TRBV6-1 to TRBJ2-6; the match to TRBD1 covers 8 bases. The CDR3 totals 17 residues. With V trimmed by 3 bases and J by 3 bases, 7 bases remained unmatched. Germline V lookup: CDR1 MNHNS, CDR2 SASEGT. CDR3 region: CASSDQGAILGANVLTF. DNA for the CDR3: TGTGCCAGCAGTGACCAGGGGGCGATTCTTGGGGCCAACGTCCTGACTTTC.

The CDR3 DNA is TGTGCCAGTAGCCGACAGGTCCCCTCGAACACCGGGGAGCTGTTTTTT. Its translation is CASSRQVPSNTGELFF. This rearrangement joins TRBV19 to TRBJ2-2; D might be TRBD1 (6 bases). Trimming pared 6 bases from V and 0 bases from J, leaving 14 bases between. Germline values: CDR1 LNHDA, CDR2 SQIVND (reference sequence). The length of the CDR3 is 16 residues. Variable domain in full (rest from reference TRBV19 and TRBJ2-2): DGGITQSPKYLFRKEGQNVTLSCEQNLNHDAMYWYRQDPGQGLRLIYYSQIVNDFQKGDIAEGYSVSREKKESFPLTVTSAQKNPTAFYLCASSRQVPSNTGELFFGEGSRLTVL.

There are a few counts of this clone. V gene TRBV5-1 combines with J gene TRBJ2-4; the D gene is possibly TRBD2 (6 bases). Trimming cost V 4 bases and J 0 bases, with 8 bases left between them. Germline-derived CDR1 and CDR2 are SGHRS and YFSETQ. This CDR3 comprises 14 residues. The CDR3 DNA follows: TGCGCCAGCAGCGCCGGGGGAGCCAAAAACATTCAGTACTTC. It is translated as CASSAGGAKNIQYF.

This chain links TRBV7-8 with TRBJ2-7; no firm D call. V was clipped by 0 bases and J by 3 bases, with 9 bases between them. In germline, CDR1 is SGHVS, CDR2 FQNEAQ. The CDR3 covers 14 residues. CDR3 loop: CASSLASSLYEQYF. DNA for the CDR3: TGTGCCAGCAGCTTAGCTTCGAGCCTCTACGAGCAGTACTTC.

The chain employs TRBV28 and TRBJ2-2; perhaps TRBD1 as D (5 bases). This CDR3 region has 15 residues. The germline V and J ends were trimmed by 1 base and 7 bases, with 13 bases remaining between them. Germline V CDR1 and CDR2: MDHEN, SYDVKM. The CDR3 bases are TGTGCCAGCAGTTTATCGAGCTGGGGCATCGGGGAGCTGTTTTTT. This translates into CASSLSSWGIGELFF. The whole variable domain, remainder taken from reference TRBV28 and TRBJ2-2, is DVKVTQSSRYLVKRTGEKVFLECVQDMDHENMFWYRQDPGLGLRLIYFSYDVKMKEKGDIPEGYSVSREKKERFSLILESASTNQTSMYLCASSLSSWGIGELFFGEGSRLTVL.